This is a list of T cell receptor beta chains from one sample in a study of OX40 agonist ivuxolimab in advanced cancers. TCRdb's table, derived via immunoSEQ multiplex PCR, lists solely in-frame clones and lacks some. The table includes approximately 60,000 clones, approximately 90% detected once. The sample consisted of CD4+ or CD8+ T cells sorted from blood, taken in a trial of the OX40 agonist ivuxolimab. Receptor source: an adult with an advanced solid tumor such as melanoma, head and neck, liver or kidney cancer. CDR3s include the opening cysteine and the closing phenylalanine or tryptophan. The D gene is left open where the match is weak. Clone size, where shown, is once, few, many, or a class for clones that have expanded.

clone size | D gene | J gene | V gene | CDR3 DNA | CDR3 protein
few | TRBD2 | TRBJ2-5 | TRBV28 | TGTGCCAGCAGTTTATGGACTAGCGGGAGGCCGGGGGAGGAGACCCAGTACTTC | CASSLWTSGRPGEETQYF
NA | NA | TRBJ1-4 | TRBV28 | TGTGCCAGCAGTTTCGTGGCTGCAACTAATGAAAAACTGTTTTTT | CASSFVAATNEKLFF
NA | NA | TRBJ2-3 | TRBV6-5 | TGTGCCAGCAGAGGCTCCAGAGACACAGATACGCAGTATTTT | CASRGSRDTDTQYF
NA | TRBD2 | TRBJ2-7 | TRBV7-9 | TGTGCCAGCAGCCCTCACCTCGGTAGCGGGAGGGAGTCGTCCTACGAGCAGTACTTC | CASSPHLGSGRESSYEQYF
few | TRBD1 | TRBJ1-4 | TRBV28 | TGTGCCAGCTGTCCACAGGGGGCGAGGGCTAATGAAAAACTGTTTTTT | CASCPQGARANEKLFF
NA | NA | TRBJ2-1 | TRBV28 | TGTGCCAGCAGTTTAGAGGGATTATCCTACAATGAGCAGTTCTTC | CASSLEGLSYNEQFF
NA | NA | TRBJ1-1 | TRBV5-1 | TGCGCCAGCAGCTTGGCCTCGGCTTCCTGGGGGTATGAAGCTTTCTTT | CASSLASASWGYEAFF
NA | NA | TRBJ2-7 | TRBV6-4 | TGTGCCAGCAGTGGGACAGATACCTACGAGCAGTACTTC | CASSGTDTYEQYF
NA | NA | TRBJ1-5 | TRBV27 | TGTGCCAGCAGTTTGTCGGGGCAGGGCGGCAATCAGCCCCAGCATTTT | CASSLSGQGGNQPQHF
once | NA | TRBJ2-1 | TRBV7-9 | TGTGCCAGCAGCCCCAGTGCCTCTGAGCAGTTCTTC | CASSPSASEQFF
once | TRBD1 | TRBJ2-2 | TRBV4-1 | TGCGCCAGCAGCCAGACCGGGACAGTAAACACCGGGGAGCTGTTTTTT | CASSQTGTVNTGELFF
NA | TRBD2 | TRBJ2-7 | TRBV10-2 | TGCGCCAGCAGTGATCTGACTAGCGGGAGAACCTACGAGCAGTACTTC | CASSDLTSGRTYEQYF